Reported below is one T cell receptor beta chain. Its antigen remains unknown. The authors' processing: Junction-only immunoSEQ sequences carried no quality scores, so filtering differed. The data were produced by immunoSEQ multiplex PCR, yet TCRdb's version contains in-frame clones alone and is incomplete. D and trimming come from the DNA, and the V and J calls and clone size come from that table. The sample records a few million clones, more than 80% being singletons. This sample is drawn from a study of shared clonotypes between healthy human individuals. Study-level results: The small donor group covered limited genetic and exposure diversity. Several donors had approximately 4.6% of their naive CD4 clonotypes in common.

V lost 3 bases, J lost 0 bases, and 11 bases lay in between. The CDR3 length is 16 residues. Germline values: CDR1 KGHSH, CDR2 LQKENI. The source of this sequence is a man younger than 35 in good health. The sequenced material came from naive CD4+ T cells sorted from blood. As for subset: CD45RA+ positively selected. The chain recombines TRBV18 with TRBJ2-2; D unclear. The CDR3 here is CASSPQRTTNTGELFF. The CDR3 coding sequence is TGTGCCAGCTCACCGCAACGAACAACGAACACCGGGGAGCTGTTTTTT. The whole variable domain, filled in from reference TRBV18 and TRBJ2-2, reads NAGVMQNPRHLVRRRGQEARLRCSPMKGHSHVYWYRQLPEEGLKFMVYLQKENIIDESGMPKERFSAEFPKEGPSILRIQQVVRGDSAAYFCASSPQRTTNTGELFFGEGSRLTVL.